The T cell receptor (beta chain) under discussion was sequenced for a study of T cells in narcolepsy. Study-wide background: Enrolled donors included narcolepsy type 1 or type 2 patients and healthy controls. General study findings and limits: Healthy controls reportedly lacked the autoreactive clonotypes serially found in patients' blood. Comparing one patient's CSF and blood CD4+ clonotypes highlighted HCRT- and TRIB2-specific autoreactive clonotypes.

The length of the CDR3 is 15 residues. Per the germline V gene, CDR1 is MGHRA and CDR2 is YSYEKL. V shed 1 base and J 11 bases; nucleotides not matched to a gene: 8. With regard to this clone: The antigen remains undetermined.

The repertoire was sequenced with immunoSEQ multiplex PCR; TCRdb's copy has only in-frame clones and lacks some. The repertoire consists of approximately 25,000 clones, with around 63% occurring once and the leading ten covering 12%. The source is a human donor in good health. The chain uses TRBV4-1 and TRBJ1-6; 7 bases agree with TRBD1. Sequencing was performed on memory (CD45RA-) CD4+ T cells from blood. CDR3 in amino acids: CASSQADRDVAPLHF. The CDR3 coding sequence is TGCGCCAGCAGCCAAGCTGACAGGGATGTGGCACCCCTCCACTTT.